A selection of T cell receptor beta chains follows, all from one sample in a study of Ad26.COV2.S vaccination and SARS-CoV-2 variants. Profiling relied on immunoSEQ multiplex PCR, and the TCRdb table lists in-frame clones only, not all of them. The repertoire holds roughly 420,000 clones, with around 89% as singletons. Here the sequenced sample was peripheral blood, taken in a trial of Ad26.COV2.S vaccine versus placebo. These receptors were obtained from a person aged 18-60 years who received the Ad26.COV2.S COVID-19 vaccine or a placebo. The CDR3 runs from the conserved cysteine through the conserved F or W. D genes are given only for firm matches. Size is stated for part of the rows, as once, few or many counts, or as a class when the clone is expanded.

TRBJ2-5	.	TRBV4-1	.	TGCGCCAGCAGCCAAGCTTTCCCCTGGAGCGGGACCCAGTACTTC	CASSQAFPWSGTQYF
TRBJ1-5	many	TRBV28	.	TGTGCCAGCAGTTTAATTGGGCAAGGTCAGCCCCAGCATTTT	CASSLIGQGQPQHF
TRBJ1-1	.	TRBV19	.	TGTGCCACCTCCCCCCCTGGGAATATGAACACTGAAGCTTTCTTT	CATSPPGNMNTEAFF
TRBJ1-1	.	TRBV28	.	TGTGCCAGCCGTCTAAACAGGGCTGAAGCTTTCTTT	CASRLNRAEAFF
TRBJ2-1	.	TRBV19	.	TGTGCCAGTAGTAGGGTAAAAGGCAATGAGCAGTTCTTC	CASSRVKGNEQFF
TRBJ2-1	.	TRBV6-1	.	TGTGCCAGCAGTGTAATATTCGACTACAGTCCGGATGAGCAGTTCTTC	CASSVIFDYSPDEQFF
TRBJ2-4	.	TRBV5-8	.	TGTGCCAGCAGCTTGGAACGGCTAGCCAAAAACATTCAGTACTTC	CASSLERLAKNIQYF
TRBJ2-1	.	TRBV9	TRBD2	TGTGCCAGCAGCGCGACTAGCGGGGTTTACAATGAGCAGTTCTTC	CASSATSGVYNEQFF
TRBJ1-5	.	TRBV6-2/TRBV6-3	TRBD1	TGTGCCAGCAGCTTCCAGGGGGTAAGCCAGCCCCAGCATTTT	CASSFQGVSQPQHF
TRBJ2-3	.	TRBV4-1	.	TGCGCCAGCTCCTTGGGGACTCCGAGAGGGGTTACGCAGTATTTT	CASSLGTPRGVTQYF
TRBJ2-1	.	TRBV4-3	TRBD1	TGCGCCAGCAGCCAAGTAATGCGACAGGGGGCTTACAATGAGCAGTTCTTC	CASSQVMRQGAYNEQFF
TRBJ2-1	.	TRBV2	TRBD2	TGTGCCAGCAGTGAAGTTGGAGTGGGGGGGTACAACAATGAGCAGTTCTTC	CASSEVGVGGYNNEQFF
TRBJ2-3	.	TRBV7-2	TRBD2	TGTGCCAGCAGCTTAGGCTCAAGCGGGGGGGCCTTAGATACGCAGTATTTT	CASSLGSSGGALDTQYF
TRBJ1-3	.	TRBV10-3	.	TGTGCCATCAGCGGGGGGCGAGGAAACACCATATATTTT	CAISGGRGNTIYF
TRBJ2-7	.	TRBV5-6	.	TGTGCCAGCAGCTTTTCAGGGAAGTACGAGCAGTACTTC	CASSFSGKYEQYF
TRBJ2-2	.	TRBV6-6	TRBD2	TGTGCCAGCGGGAGGGCCGGGGAGCTGTTTTTT	CASGRAGELFF
TRBJ1-6	.	TRBV4-1	.	TGCGCCAGCAGCCAAGATGTTATAGTCGGGGTCTATAATTCACCCCTCCACTTT	CASSQDVIVGVYNSPLHF
TRBJ1-5	few	TRBV18	.	TGTGCCAGCTCACGAGAAGCTCGCAATCAGCCCCAGCATTTT	CASSREARNQPQHF
TRBJ2-7	.	TRBV6-5	.	TGTGCCAGCAGTAACTCTCAAATGGGGGCTGGTAGGGAGCAGTACTTC	CASSNSQMGAGREQYF
TRBJ1-1	once	TRBV9	.	TGTGCCAGCAGCCCTAGACAGGCCTCAGGCACTGAAGCTTTCTTT	CASSPRQASGTEAFF
TRBJ1-3	.	TRBV4-1	.	TGCGCCAGCAGCCCCCGGACAGCGGGGGGAAACACCATATATTTT	CASSPRTAGGNTIYF
TRBJ1-2	.	TRBV5-1	.	TGCGCCAGCAGCTTCGGGACGGACATTCGGGGCTACACCTTC	CASSFGTDIRGYTF
TRBJ1-1	.	TRBV6-5	.	TGTGCCAGCAGAGACACGAACACTGAAGCTTTCTTT	CASRDTNTEAFF
TRBJ2-5	.	TRBV6-2/TRBV6-3	.	TGTGCCAGCAGTGGAGGGATGTGGGAGACCCAGTACTTC	CASSGGMWETQYF
TRBJ1-1	.	TRBV6-2/TRBV6-3	.	TGTGCCAGCAGTTACTCACGTACTACCATGAACACTGAAGCTTTCTTT	CASSYSRTTMNTEAFF
TRBJ1-5	.	TRBV7-2	TRBD1	TGTGCCAGCAGCTCCTTGACAGGGTACAATCAGCCCCAGCATTTT	CASSSLTGYNQPQHF
TRBJ2-7	.	TRBV10-3	.	TGTGCCATCAGTGAGTCGACTCGGGAGCGGGTAAGCTCCTACGAGCAGTACTTC	CAISESTRERVSSYEQYF
TRBJ2-5	.	TRBV20-1	.	TGCAGTGCTAGTTTGGGGGGCCAAGAGACCCAGTACTTC	CSASLGGQETQYF
TRBJ2-2	.	TRBV5-6	.	TGTGCCAGCAGCTTTGGCCCTGGGAGCGGGGAGCTGTTTTTT	CASSFGPGSGELFF